A single sample is the source of the 32 T cell receptor beta chains below, sequenced in a study of blood T cell repertoires in COVID-19. Method: immunoSEQ multiplex PCR; TCRdb's copy keeps in-frame clones and lacks some. The sample includes fewer than 300,000 clones, about 85% seen only once; the top ten take 0.87%. Sequencing was carried out using peripheral blood. These receptors were taken from a human donor with COVID-19, enrolled during active disease. The donor label of this sample is uncertain.

This chain links TRBV5-1 with TRBJ2-3; 11 bases align to TRBD2. Germline values: CDR1 SGHRS, CDR2 YFSETQ. V trimming: 2 bases; J trimming: 7 bases; junction bases outside the gene matches: 3. This CDR3 region has 14 residues. DNA of the CDR3: TGCGCCAGCAGCTTCGGGACTAGCGGTAATACGCAGTATTTT. Its translation: CASSFGTSGNTQYF.

CDR3 sequence (DNA): TGTGCCAGCAGCTTCAGGGACAATAATTCACCCCTCCACTTT. This encodes CASSFRDNNSPLHF. The V gene is TRBV27, the J gene TRBJ1-6; D perhaps matches TRBD1 (6 bases). V was pared by 6 bases and J by 5 bases, with 11 bases between. CDR3 length: 14 amino acids. In germline, CDR1 is MNHEY, CDR2 SMNVEV (reference sequence).

The chain uses TRBV2 and TRBJ1-4; D may be TRBD1 (5 bases). The CDR3 extends over 13 amino acids. Per the germline V gene, CDR1 is SNHLY and CDR2 is FYNNEI. V shed 1 base and J shed 11 bases, with 11 bases lying between them. CDR3 protein: CASSEGRKGKLFF. The CDR3 DNA follows: TGTGCCAGCAGTGAAGGTCGTAAGGGGAAACTGTTTTTT.

V usage is TRBV2 and J usage is TRBJ1-1; no definite D call. CDR3 length: 12 amino acids. V was clipped by 10 bases and J by 6 bases, with 15 bases between them. Germline V gene sequence: CDR1 SNHLY, CDR2 FYNNEI. The CDR3 DNA is TGTGCCACCAGCCCCGGTAGCGCTGAAGCTTTCTTT. Amino acids: CATSPGSAEAFF.

This chain connects TRBV3-1 (or the pseudogene TRBV3-2) to TRBJ1-1; D is perhaps TRBD1 (6 bases). Germline lookup yields CDR1 LGHDT and CDR2 YNNKEL (reference sequence). V was shortened by 0 bases and J by 6 bases, with 14 bases between the two germline ends. The CDR3 runs 15 residues. The CDR3 DNA reads as TGTGCCAGCAGCCAAGAGGGAAGGGGGAAGGCTGAAGCTTTCTTT. The encoded protein is CASSQEGRGKAEAFF.

The J gene is TRBJ1-1, the V gene TRBV28; D remains unclear. Looked up from germline, CDR1 is MDHEN and CDR2 is SYDVKM. The CDR3 sequence is 16 residues long. Trimming pared 6 bases from V and 3 bases from J, leaving 20 bases between. CDR3 loop: CASSSPVPPPDTEAFF. The CDR3 bases are TGTGCCAGCAGCTCACCGGTGCCTCCACCCGACACTGAAGCTTTCTTT.

The chain uses TRBV5-1 and TRBJ2-5; 9 nucleotides agree with TRBD1. Germline lookup yields CDR1 SGHRS and CDR2 YFSETQ. Trimming removed 5 bases from V and 5 bases from J; junction bases left unmatched: 7. This CDR3 is built from 14 residues. CDR3 bases: TGCGCCAGCAGTGTACAGGGGGCGGGCGAGACCCAGTACTTC. Translating gives CASSVQGAGETQYF.

The chain carries TRBV5-6 and TRBJ2-7; D is possibly TRBD1 (6 bases). The germline V gene has CDR1 SGHDT and CDR2 YYEEEE. Deletions cut 4 bases from V and 2 bases from J, with 13 bases between. The CDR3 extends over 14 amino acids. CDR3 sequence reads: CASSRPGQPYEQYF. As DNA, the CDR3 is TGTGCCAGCAGCCGCCCCGGACAGCCCTACGAGCAGTACTTC.

V gene TRBV19 combines with J gene TRBJ2-3, with 9 bases fitting TRBD2. This CDR3 is 15 amino acids long. The trim removed 5 bases at V and 2 bases at J, leaving 5 bases unmatched. Germline CDR1 LNHDA, CDR2 SQIVND (reference sequence). As DNA, the CDR3 is TGTGCCAGTAGTGACAGCGGGAGGACCACAGATACGCAGTATTTT. Its protein product is CASSDSGRTTDTQYF.

V is TRBV28 and J is TRBJ2-1; D may be TRBD2 (5 bases). The germline V gene encodes CDR1 MDHEN and CDR2 SYDVKM. This CDR3 has 17 amino acids. The germline V and J ends were trimmed by 1 base and 6 bases, with 19 bases remaining between them. Here the CDR3 DNA reads TGTGCCAGCAGTTTATTGTGGTCGGGGTTCCAGATCAATGAGCAGTTCTTC. It translates to CASSLLWSGFQINEQFF.

V usage is TRBV29-1 and J usage is TRBJ1-5; weak D call: TRBD1 (5 bases). The V gene's germline CDR1 is SQVTM and CDR2 ANQGSEA. CDR3 length: 15 residues. The germline V and J ends were trimmed by 4 bases and 0 bases, with 13 bases remaining between them. The CDR3 region is CSVAPRAYSNQPQHF. CDR3 DNA sequence: TGCAGCGTTGCACCCAGGGCTTATAGCAATCAGCCCCAGCATTTT.

This clone was counted between two and nine times. This rearrangement joins TRBV6-5 to TRBJ2-2, with D unresolved. The CDR3 totals 15 residues. Germline V gene sequence: CDR1 MNHEY, CDR2 SVGAGI. Trimming pared 0 bases from V and 3 bases from J, leaving 8 bases between. CDR3 residues: CASSYSWPYTGELFF. The CDR3 DNA is TGTGCCAGCAGTTACTCTTGGCCCTACACCGGGGAGCTGTTTTTT.

As regards this clone: Other DNA sequences in this sample translate to the same CDR3. This rearrangement joins TRBV28 to TRBJ1-3; tentative D call: TRBD1 (5 bases). Trimming cost V 3 bases and J 1 base, with 10 bases left between them. Germline V lookup: CDR1 MDHEN, CDR2 SYDVKM. There are 15 residues in the CDR3. In nucleotides, the CDR3 is TGTGCCAGCAGTTTGGGGGGTCAATCTGGAAACACCATATATTTT. Protein product: CASSLGGQSGNTIYF.

DNA for the CDR3: TGTGCCAGCAGCGTGACAGGGCAGAATCAGCCCCAGCATTTT. Translating gives CASSVTGQNQPQHF. The gene calls are TRBV9 and TRBJ1-5; 7 nucleotides agree with TRBD1. There are 14 residues in the CDR3. The germline gives CDR1 SGDLS, CDR2 YYNGEE. V shed 2 bases, J shed 4 bases, and the junction held 3 bases outside the gene matches.

This sequence joins TRBV27 and TRBJ1-1; weak D call: TRBD1 (5 bases). The V end was cut by 6 bases, the J end by 1 base, with 15 bases between. The CDR3 totals 15 residues. Looked up from germline, CDR1 is MNHEY and CDR2 is SMNVEV (reference sequence). CDR3 DNA: TGTGCCAGCAGCATGGGGGGGTATCGGAACACTGAAGCTTTCTTT. It yields the protein CASSMGGYRNTEAFF.

The chain carries TRBV7-2 and TRBJ1-1; 8 positions match TRBD1. Trimming at V came to 3 bases and at J to 2 bases, leaving 5 bases not matched to a gene. This CDR3 is 15 amino acids long. CDR1 SGHTA and CDR2 FQGNSA come from the germline V gene. CDR3 bases: TGTGCCAGCAGCTTCGGGGACAGGAGAAACACTGAAGCTTTCTTT. Protein product: CASSFGDRRNTEAFF.

CDR3 bases: TGTGCCAGCAGCTCCGCCGGGACTAGCGGGAGGGAGACCCAGTACTTC. Residues: CASSSAGTSGRETQYF. V is TRBV7-3 and J is TRBJ2-5; 15 nucleotides line up with TRBD2. CDR3 length: 16 residues. The V segment lost 4 bases and the J segment 5 bases; nucleotides outside the gene matches: 5. Germline loops: CDR1 SGHTA, CDR2 FQGTGA.

The table lists this clone with a count of one. This chain links TRBV7-2 with TRBJ1-3; a weak D match, TRBD1 (6 bases). Trimming removed 3 bases from V and 0 bases from J, with 18 bases in between. There are 18 residues in the CDR3. The V gene's germline CDR1 is SGHTA and CDR2 FQGNSA. The CDR3, as DNA: TGTGCCAGCAGCTTGGAAACAGGGCTGGGTGGCTCTGGAAACACCATATATTTT. As protein: CASSLETGLGGSGNTIYF.

The CDR3 is CASSTSWTGGNNEQFF. For the CDR3, the DNA is TGTGCCAGTAGTACCTCCTGGACAGGGGGAAACAATGAGCAGTTCTTC. The rearrangement joins TRBV19 to TRBJ2-1, with TRBD1 matching 10 bases. The germline V gene encodes CDR1 LNHDA and CDR2 SQIVND (reference sequence). The junction had 8 bases not matched to a gene; V was cut back by 4 bases and J by 5 bases. The CDR3 sequence is 16 residues long. Combining the CDR3 with reference TRBV19 and TRBJ2-1 gives the whole variable domain DGGITQSPKYLFRKEGQNVTLSCEQNLNHDAMYWYRQDPGQGLRLIYYSQIVNDFQKGDIAEGYSVSREKKESFPLTVTSAQKNPTAFYLCASSTSWTGGNNEQFFGPGTRLTVL.

The rearrangement links TRBV4-1 to TRBJ1-1; TRBD1 is a possible D gene (5 bases). Trimming stripped 7 bases from V and 5 bases from J, with 14 bases between. CDR1 is MGHRA, CDR2 YSYEKL, per germline. The CDR3 totals 13 residues. CDR3 coding DNA: TGCGCCAGCAAGCCCGGGGGAAGGACTGAAGCTTTCTTT. It encodes CASKPGGRTEAFF.

The chain couples TRBV5-1 to TRBJ1-2; 10 positions match TRBD1. Germline V CDR1 and CDR2: SGHRS, YFSETQ. The CDR3 consists of 16 residues. The V and J ends lost 5 bases and 3 bases, in that order; junction bases with no gene match: 10. The DNA of the CDR3 is TGCGCCAGCAGTTCTAGGACAGGGGGTTTCGACTATGGCTACACCTTC. Its protein is CASSSRTGGFDYGYTF. Full variable domain (missing parts from reference TRBV5-1 and TRBJ1-2): KAGVTQTPRYLIKTRGQQVTLSCSPISGHRSVSWYQQTPGQGLQFLFEYFSETQRNKGNFPGRFSGRQFSNSRSEMNVSTLELGDSALYLCASSSRTGGFDYGYTFGSGTRLTVV.

This clone came up once. The V gene is TRBV2, the J gene TRBJ2-3; 10 nucleotides line up with TRBD2. After removal of 8 bases from V and 4 bases from J, the junction contained 6 bases not matched to a gene. The CDR3 runs 14 residues. Germline CDR1 and CDR2: SNHLY and FYNNEI. CDR3 nucleotides: TGTGCCAGCTCGCTAGCGGGAGTCGCAGATACGCAGTATTTT. Residues: CASSLAGVADTQYF.

The V gene is TRBV7-8, the J gene TRBJ2-1; TRBD2 matches 11 bases. V was clipped by 5 bases and J by 7 bases; unmatched bases: 4. The germline V gene has CDR1 SGHVS and CDR2 FQNEAQ. This CDR3 has 14 residues. The CDR3 loop is CASSLRTSGNEQFF. For the CDR3, the DNA is TGTGCCAGCAGCCTGAGGACTAGCGGGAATGAGCAGTTCTTC. Complete variable domain (other parts from reference TRBV7-8 and TRBJ2-1): GAGVSQSPRYKVAKRGQDVALRCDPISGHVSLFWYQQALGQGPEFLTYFQNEAQLDKSGLPSDRFFAERPEGSVSTLKIQRTQQEDSAVYLCASSLRTSGNEQFFGPGTRLTVL.

As to this clone: The junction shows a germline mismatch at one end, possibly a read error. V gene TRBV6-1 combines with J gene TRBJ2-7; 9 bases match TRBD1. Germline CDR1 and CDR2: MNHNS and SASEGT. The CDR3 covers 12 residues. The CDR3: CASSEALRDRVF. CDR3 bases: TGTGCCAGCAGTGAAGCGCTGAGGGACAGGGTGTTC.

The rearrangement uses TRBV10-1 and TRBJ2-3; 15 positions match TRBD2. The V gene end was trimmed by 4 bases and the J gene end by 3 bases; junction bases not matched to a gene: 2. This CDR3 has 16 residues. The germline V gene has CDR1 WNHNN and CDR2 SYGVQD (reference sequence). DNA of the CDR3: TGCGCCAGCAGTGTGGGACTAGCGGGAGGAACAGATACGCAGTATTTT. Translating it yields CASSVGLAGGTDTQYF.

The genes are TRBV6-1 and TRBJ1-1, with D possibly matching TRBD1 (5 bases). From germline, CDR1 is MNHNS and CDR2 SASEGT. The CDR3 extends over 14 amino acids. V was pared by 1 base and J by 5 bases, with 11 bases between. The CDR3 DNA follows: TGTGCCAGCAGTGAAGTAAGGGGCGAAACTGAAGCTTTCTTT. Its protein is CASSEVRGETEAFF.

This clone occurred once. V usage is TRBV30 and J usage is TRBJ1-6; D uncertain. Germline V CDR1 and CDR2: GTSNPN, SVGIG (reference sequence). The CDR3 covers 10 residues. The V and J ends lost 5 bases and 12 bases respectively, with 8 bases between them. DNA of the CDR3: TGTGCCTGGGGTCCGGGACCCCTCCACTTT. This gives the protein CAWGPGPLHF.

The V call is TRBV29-1, the J call TRBJ2-7; possibly TRBD1 for D (6 bases). V gave up 3 bases and J gave up 3 bases, with 18 bases separating them. Germline assignment: CDR1 SQVTM and CDR2 ANQGSEA. The CDR3 is 15 amino acids. The CDR3 coding sequence is TGCAGCGTTGATGTACAGGGCCGTGACTACTACGAGCAGTACTTC. It codes for CSVDVQGRDYYEQYF.

The chain carries TRBV5-4 and TRBJ1-2; no clear D gene. The CDR3 consists of 16 residues. Trimming removed 0 bases at V and 7 bases at J, with 19 bases between. Germline V CDR1 and CDR2: SGHNT, YYREEE (reference sequence). CDR3 coding DNA: TGTGCCAGCAGCTTGGGGAACGAGGGAGTTTCGGGTGGCTACACCTTC. Its translation is CASSLGNEGVSGGYTF.

V usage is TRBV5-1 and J usage is TRBJ2-1, with 13 positions matching TRBD2. The ends lost 4 bases at V and 2 bases at J; junction bases unmatched: 3. Germline loops: CDR1 SGHRS, CDR2 YFSETQ. The CDR3 totals 16 residues. Written as DNA, the CDR3 is TGCGCCAGCAGCCCCGGGACTAGCGGGACCTACAATGAGCAGTTCTTC. It specifies CASSPGTSGTYNEQFF.

The gene calls are TRBV2 and TRBJ2-7; 9 nucleotides match TRBD1. This CDR3 comprises 16 residues. Germline V gives CDR1 SNHLY, CDR2 FYNNEI. V was clipped by 4 bases and J by 5 bases; unmatched bases: 12. The CDR3 sequence is CASSAALGQGRNEQYF. The CDR3 DNA reads as TGTGCCAGCAGTGCCGCACTGGGACAGGGAAGGAACGAGCAGTACTTC.

This chain connects TRBV10-1 to TRBJ2-7; TRBD1 is a possible D gene (6 bases). V lost 0 bases and J lost 0, with 9 bases in between. In germline, CDR1 is WNHNN, CDR2 SYGVQD (reference sequence). CDR3 size: 15 residues. The CDR3 reads CASSESKGGSYEQYF. CDR3 DNA sequence: TGCGCCAGCAGTGAGTCGAAAGGGGGCTCCTACGAGCAGTACTTC.